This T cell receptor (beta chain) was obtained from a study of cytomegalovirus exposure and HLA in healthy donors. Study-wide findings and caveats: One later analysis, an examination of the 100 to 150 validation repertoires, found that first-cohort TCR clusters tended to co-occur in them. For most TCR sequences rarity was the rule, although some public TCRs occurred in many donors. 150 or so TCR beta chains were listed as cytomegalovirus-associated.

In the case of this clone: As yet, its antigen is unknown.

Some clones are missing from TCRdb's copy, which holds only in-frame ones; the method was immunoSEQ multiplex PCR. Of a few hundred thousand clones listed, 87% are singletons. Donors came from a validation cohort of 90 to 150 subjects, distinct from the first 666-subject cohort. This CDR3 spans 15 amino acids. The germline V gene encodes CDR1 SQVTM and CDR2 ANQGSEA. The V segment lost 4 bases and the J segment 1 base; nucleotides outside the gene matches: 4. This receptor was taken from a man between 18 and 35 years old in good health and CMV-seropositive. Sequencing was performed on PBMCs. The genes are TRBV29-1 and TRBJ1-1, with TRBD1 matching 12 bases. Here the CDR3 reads CSVGGTGGKNTEAFF. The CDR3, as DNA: TGCAGCGTTGGCGGGACAGGGGGCAAGAACACTGAAGCTTTCTTT.